Reported below is one T cell receptor (beta chain). This entry is derived from a study of technical replicates of blood from a few donors. The CDR3 has 19 amino acids. V was pared by 0 bases and J by 2 bases, with 14 bases of the junction left unmatched. CDR1 and CDR2 from the germline V gene are SGHNT and YYREEE (reference sequence). Data came from immunoSEQ multiplex PCR; TCRdb stores just in-frame clones and leaves some out. Among tens of thousands of clones listed, approximately 93% were seen once. The receptor's source is a human donor in good health. What was sequenced was T cells isolated from PBMCs. The gene calls are TRBV5-4 and TRBJ2-7; TRBD2 matches at 10 bases. CDR3 sequence reads: CASSLGLAGEVGRPYEQYF. The CDR3 nucleotides are TGTGCCAGCAGCTTGGGGCTAGCGGGAGAGGTAGGTCGCCCCTACGAGCAGTACTTC.